What follows are 7 T cell receptor beta chains derived from one specimen sequenced in a study of blood T cell repertoires in COVID-19. Data came from immunoSEQ multiplex PCR; TCRdb stores just in-frame clones and leaves some out. The sample lists around 170,000 clones, 65% to 90% occurring once. Source material: peripheral blood. The receptors here all came from a man aged 45 to 65 with active or convalescent COVID-19.

V is TRBV3-1 (or the pseudogene TRBV3-2) and J is TRBJ2-5; a possible D gene is TRBD2 (5 bases). Per germline, CDR1 LGHDT and CDR2 YNNKEL (reference sequence). The CDR3 has 14 residues. V dropped 7 bases and J dropped 9 bases, with 21 bases sitting between them. The CDR3 coding sequence is TGTGCCAGCACCGAGAGGGCAGCTAGCATGGCCCAGTACTTC. It is translated as CASTERAASMAQYF.

This chain links TRBV30 with TRBJ2-7; D not certain. V lost 0 bases and J 0 bases, leaving 9 bases between the germline ends. There are 14 residues in the CDR3. Germline-derived CDR1 and CDR2 are GTSNPN and SVGIG (reference sequence). The CDR3 is CAWSVRAISYEQYF. CDR3 DNA sequence: TGTGCCTGGAGTGTACGAGCCATCTCCTACGAGCAGTACTTC.

This sequence joins TRBV19 and TRBJ2-7, with 10 bases identical to TRBD2. Germline values: CDR1 LNHDA, CDR2 SQIVND (reference sequence). The CDR3 runs to 17 residues. V was pared by 4 bases and J by 7 bases, with 16 bases of the junction left unmatched. DNA for the CDR3: TGTGCCAGTAGTACCAACCAGCGGGAGGGCCGACGAAGAGAGCAGTACTTC. It is translated as CASSTNQREGRRREQYF.

V is TRBV5-1 and J is TRBJ2-7; maybe TRBD1 (5 bases). Germline CDR1 and CDR2: SGHRS and YFSETQ. This CDR3 comprises 12 residues. Trimming left V 3 bases short and J 3 bases short, with 7 bases between. In DNA form, the CDR3 reads TGCGCCAGCAGCTCGGACATCTACGAGCAGTACTTC. It specifies CASSSDIYEQYF.

The chain carries TRBV6-2 or TRBV6-3 and TRBJ1-1, with a possible D match to TRBD1 (5 bases). Germline-derived CDR1 and CDR2 are MNHEY and SVGEGT. The CDR3 totals 13 residues. Deletions cut 0 bases from V and 5 bases from J, with 7 bases between. The CDR3 DNA reads TGTGCCAGCAGTTACTCGAAGGGGACTGAAGCTTTCTTT. Protein product: CASSYSKGTEAFF.

The chain is built from TRBV7-2 and TRBJ2-7; D may be TRBD2 (5 bases). CDR3 size: 13 residues. Germline CDR1 SGHTA, CDR2 FQGNSA. The V end was cut by 7 bases, the J end by 6 bases, with 16 bases between. The chain's CDR3 is CASMVGREAEQYF. DNA for the CDR3: TGTGCCAGCATGGTGGGTCGGGAAGCCGAGCAGTACTTC.

CDR3 nucleotides: TGCGCCAGCAGCCAAGATCCGGGGGTGGCCTATGGCTACACCTTC. Amino acids: CASSQDPGVAYGYTF. J is TRBJ1-2 and V is TRBV4-1, with D possibly matching TRBD1 (5 bases). Per the germline V gene, CDR1 is MGHRA and CDR2 is YSYEKL. V lost 0 bases to trimming and J lost 4 bases, with 12 bases between them. The CDR3 has 15 amino acids.